This record covers a single T cell receptor (beta chain). As yet, its antigen is unknown. The sample comes from a study of cytomegalovirus exposure and HLA in healthy donors. V was cut by 4 bases and J by 8 bases, with 15 bases left in between. The CDR3 consists of 13 residues. Germline-derived CDR1 and CDR2 are SGHTS and YDEGEE. Regarding the study as a whole: Investigators reported 150 to 200 TCR beta chains as tied to cytomegalovirus.

A multiplex PCR was run with 60 Vbeta primers and 13 Jbeta primers. Clones were read by immunoSEQ multiplex PCR, and TCRdb kept only the in-frame ones, dropping some. The sample holds about 150,000 clones, 85% seen once. V and J are TRBV5-8 and TRBJ1-2; D might be TRBD1 (5 bases). This TCR was sampled from a woman aged 18 to 35 in good health and CMV-seronegative. Sequencing was carried out using PBMCs. CDR3 region: CASSTNGGMGYTF. The CDR3 DNA reads as TGTGCCAGCAGCACTAACGGGGGTATGGGCTACACCTTC. Looking up the rest from reference TRBV5-8 and TRBJ1-2 gives the full variable domain: EAGVTQSPTHLIKTRGQQATLRCSPISGHTSVYWYQQALGLGLQFLLWYDEGEERNRGNFPPRFSGRQFPNYSSELNVNALELEDSALYLCASSTNGGMGYTFGSGTRLTVV.